This T cell receptor beta chain appears in the sequencing data of a study of T cell clonality in common variable immunodeficiency. CDR1 is SNHLY, CDR2 FYNNEI, per germline. The CDR3 loop spans 16 amino acids. Method: immunoSEQ multiplex PCR; TCRdb's copy keeps in-frame clones and lacks some. This sample carries about 47,000 clones, none of them present only once. In regard to this clone: The read comes to an end 3 residues before the CDR3 does, leaving the germline J gene to fill in the end.

The source is a person aged 18 to 69 in good health. The sample was peripheral blood mononuclear cells. The genes are TRBV2 and TRBJ1-2, with D perhaps matching TRBD1 (5 bases). Partial CDR3 DNA: TGTGCCAGCAGTGCCCCAGGGTTCACAAAAGCAGACGAC. Protein: CASSAPGFTKADD. The whole CDR3 is CASSAPGFTKADDYTF.